The T cell receptor (beta chain) under discussion was sequenced for a study of tumor T cells in aggressive B-cell lymphoma. Generated by immunoSEQ multiplex PCR, the TCRdb table keeps only in-frame clones and is missing some. The table includes 2,000 to 2,500 clones, approximately 83% detected once. V lost 3 bases to trimming and J lost 4 bases; unmatched junction nucleotides: 8. Looked up from germline, CDR1 is MNHEY and CDR2 is SMNVEV (reference sequence). The CDR3 extends over 16 amino acids. Material for sequencing was tumor tissue. The sequence was collected from an adult with diffuse large B cell lymphoma. V usage is TRBV27 and J usage is TRBJ2-1; 8 bases are shared with TRBD2. The CDR3: CASSFKGGLGYNEQFF. DNA for the CDR3: TGTGCCAGCAGTTTTAAGGGGGGACTAGGGTACAATGAGCAGTTCTTC.